A single sample gave rise to the 23 T cell receptor beta chains below, sequenced in a study of blood T cell repertoires in COVID-19. Produced via immunoSEQ multiplex PCR; TCRdb's table is partial and in-frame only. The sample carries 50,000 to 75,000 clones, approximately 80% recorded once. Sequencing was done on a sample of peripheral blood. Every receptor here comes from a man aged 80 or over with active or convalescent COVID-19.

The chain links TRBV3-1 (or the pseudogene TRBV3-2) to TRBJ2-5; the D gene is possibly TRBD2 (6 bases). V lost 4 bases to trimming and J lost 5 bases, with 14 bases between them. The CDR3 is 14 residues long. Germline V lookup: CDR1 LGHDT, CDR2 YNNKEL (reference sequence). In DNA, the CDR3 is TGTGCCAGCAGCCCATCCCTCGCGGGGGAGACCCAGTACTTC. It codes for CASSPSLAGETQYF.

This clone was picked up a small number of times. The rearrangement joins TRBV5-1 to TRBJ1-1; D is unresolved. The V gene lost 0 bases and the J gene lost 3 bases, with 9 bases spanning the gap. The germline gives CDR1 SGHRS, CDR2 YFSETQ. The CDR3 is 14 amino acids. As DNA, the CDR3 is TGCGCCAGCAGCTTGGGCCAGAGGGACACTGAAGCTTTCTTT. It encodes CASSLGQRDTEAFF.

The chain uses TRBV7-8 and TRBJ1-6, with D unclear. Trimming pared 5 bases from V and 9 bases from J, leaving 14 bases between. Germline V gene data show CDR1 as SGHVS and CDR2 as FQNEAQ. The CDR3 totals 14 residues. The CDR3 region has the DNA TGTGCCAGCAGCCAAAACTCGGGAGGTTCACCCCTCCACTTT. It yields the protein CASSQNSGGSPLHF. Looking up the rest from reference TRBV7-8 and TRBJ1-6 gives the full variable domain: GAGVSQSPRYKVAKRGQDVALRCDPISGHVSLFWYQQALGQGPEFLTYFQNEAQLDKSGLPSDRFFAERPEGSVSTLKIQRTQQEDSAVYLCASSQNSGGSPLHFGNGTRLTVT.

The chain is built from TRBV7-2 and TRBJ2-1; TRBD2 is a possible D gene (6 bases). V was pared by 5 bases and J by 4 bases, with 18 bases between. In germline, CDR1 is SGHTA, CDR2 FQGNSA. The CDR3 length is 16 residues. The CDR3 nucleotides read TGTGCCAGCAGCCCAGGGACTCAAGGGGCATACAATGAGCAGTTCTTC. As protein: CASSPGTQGAYNEQFF.

This clone has more than one count but fewer than ten. The chain joins TRBV5-5 to TRBJ2-2; unclear D gene. The V end was cut by 2 bases, the J end by 5 bases, with 10 bases between. This CDR3 region has 14 residues. The germline gives CDR1 SGHKS, CDR2 YYEKEE (reference sequence). Here the CDR3 DNA reads TGTGCCAGCAGCTTTGAGGCTCGGACCGGGGAGCTGTTTTTT. The encoded protein is CASSFEARTGELFF.

The V and J genes are TRBV7-3 and TRBJ1-1; unclear D gene. The CDR3 is 16 amino acids. Germline CDR1 and CDR2: SGHTA and FQGTGA. Trimming removed 1 base at V and 0 bases at J, with 12 bases between. DNA of the CDR3: TGTGCCAGCAGCTTAAGTCGCGACACCCTGAACACTGAAGCTTTCTTT. Translating gives CASSLSRDTLNTEAFF.

The V and J genes are TRBV24-1 and TRBJ1-4; the match to TRBD1 covers 7 bases. CDR3 length: 13 residues. V dropped 8 bases and J dropped 4; count of bases not matched to a gene: 3. Per germline, CDR1 KGHDR and CDR2 SFDVKD. CDR3 region: CATKGQINEKLFF. The CDR3 region has the DNA TGTGCCACCAAGGGACAGATTAATGAAAAACTGTTTTTT.

The V call is TRBV6-2 or TRBV6-3, the J call TRBJ1-1, with 8 bases identical to TRBD1. This CDR3 has 17 residues. Trimming at V came to 3 bases and at J to 6 bases, leaving 15 bases not matched to a gene. Germline lookup yields CDR1 MNHEY and CDR2 SVGEGT. CDR3 loop: CASSYRPWGQVIAEAFF. In DNA form, the CDR3 reads TGTGCCAGCAGTTATCGACCTTGGGGACAGGTAATCGCTGAAGCTTTCTTT.

V is TRBV27 and J is TRBJ2-7, with a possible D match to TRBD2 (7 bases). Per germline, CDR1 MNHEY and CDR2 SMNVEV (reference sequence). The CDR3 spans 14 residues. V lost 2 bases and J lost 3, with 11 bases in between. The CDR3 sequence is CASSLGGGYYEQYF. In DNA form, the CDR3 reads TGTGCCAGCAGTTTAGGGGGGGGCTACTACGAGCAGTACTTC.

This chain joins TRBV29-1 and TRBJ1-1, with 7 bases aligning to TRBD1. The ends lost 7 bases at V and 1 base at J; junction bases unmatched: 0. The CDR3 loop spans 11 amino acids. CDR1 is SQVTM, CDR2 ANQGSEA, per germline. As DNA, the CDR3 is TGCAGCGGGACAGGGAACACTGAAGCTTTCTTT. It encodes CSGTGNTEAFF.

V and J are TRBV9 and TRBJ2-2; 9 nucleotides agree with TRBD2. CDR1 and CDR2 from the germline V gene are SGDLS and YYNGEE. This CDR3 region has 15 residues. Trimming cost V 0 bases and J 7 bases; bases outside gene matches: 4. In DNA form, the CDR3 reads TGTGCCAGCAGCGTAGTTGCGGGAGGGAGCGGGGAGCTGTTTTTT. Its translation is CASSVVAGGSGELFF.

The chain uses TRBV20-1 and TRBJ2-7, with D perhaps matching TRBD2 (6 bases). From germline, CDR1 is DFQATT and CDR2 SNEGSKA (reference sequence). With 3 bases removed from V and 1 base from J, the gap between germline ends came to 22 bases. This CDR3 comprises 17 residues. CDR3 sequence (DNA): TGCAGTGCTAGTGTCAGGGCGAAAGGTGGGGGGTCCTACGAGCAGTACTTC. Translating gives CSASVRAKGGGSYEQYF.

The chain links TRBV6-5 to TRBJ2-1, with a possible D match to TRBD1 (6 bases). Germline lookup yields CDR1 MNHEY and CDR2 SVGAGI. The CDR3 contains 14 residues. Between the trimmed V and J ends, which lost 10 bases and 9 bases, there was a span of 22 bases. CDR3 sequence reads: CATDPQGLVIEQFF. CDR3 in DNA: TGTGCCACCGACCCCCAGGGGTTGGTGATTGAGCAGTTCTTC.

V is TRBV7-9 and J is TRBJ1-6, with unresolved D. This CDR3 comprises 13 residues. The germline gives CDR1 SEHNR, CDR2 FQNEAQ (reference sequence). V was pared by 7 bases and J by 6 bases, with 10 bases between. CDR3 nucleotide sequence: TGTGCCAGCACCCCGCGGGTTAATTCACCCCTCCACTTT. Its protein is CASTPRVNSPLHF.

The J gene is TRBJ2-1, the V gene TRBV11-3, with D perhaps matching TRBD2 (6 bases). The germline gives CDR1 SGHNT, CDR2 YENEEA. V was pared by 3 bases and J by 9 bases, with 15 bases between. The CDR3 is 14 residues long. CDR3 residues: CASSFSGVDGEQFF. In DNA form, the CDR3 reads TGTGCCAGCAGCTTTTCGGGGGTGGACGGTGAGCAGTTCTTC.

The V and J genes are TRBV7-6 and TRBJ1-4; tentatively, D is TRBD1 (5 bases). Trimming took 1 base from V and 8 from J, leaving 11 bases between them. The CDR3 spans 14 residues. Germline V gene lookup returns CDR1 SGHVS and CDR2 FNYEAQ. The CDR3 region has the DNA TGTGCCAGCAGCTTAGGGGGGGGGAACGAAAAACTGTTTTTT. Amino acids: CASSLGGGNEKLFF.

This chain links TRBV3-1 (or the pseudogene TRBV3-2) with TRBJ2-5; the D gene is possibly TRBD2 (6 bases). V was trimmed by 8 bases and J by 5 bases, leaving 15 bases between them. Germline V lookup: CDR1 LGHDT, CDR2 YNNKEL (reference sequence). The CDR3 covers 13 residues. The CDR3 loop is CASGSEGAETQYF. The CDR3 coding sequence is TGTGCCAGCGGTTCGGAGGGAGCTGAGACCCAGTACTTC.

This chain links TRBV2 with TRBJ2-2; TRBD2 agrees at 9 bases. The germline CDR1 and CDR2 sequences are SNHLY and FYNNEI. The CDR3 has 18 residues. Trimming removed 4 bases from V and 5 bases from J; junction bases left unmatched: 14. DNA for the CDR3: TGTGCCAGCAGTGTGGCGGGGGGGCTCGTGAGTTGGACCGGGGAGCTGTTTTTT. Residues: CASSVAGGLVSWTGELFF.

This chain joins TRBV5-1 and TRBJ2-7; 7 nucleotides agree with TRBD1. J lost 2 bases, V lost 6 bases, and 8 bases had no gene match. The CDR3 totals 14 residues. Per the germline V gene, CDR1 is SGHRS and CDR2 is YFSETQ. CDR3 amino acids: CASTFGDSTYEQYF. The CDR3 region has the DNA TGCGCCAGCACCTTTGGGGACAGTACCTACGAGCAGTACTTC.

The V call is TRBV25-1, the J call TRBJ1-6; no definite D call. CDR1 MGHDK and CDR2 SYGVNS come from the germline V gene. The CDR3 length is 11 residues. With 5 bases removed from V and 9 bases from J, the gap between germline ends came to 5 bases. The CDR3 region is CASSNSSPLHF. In DNA, the CDR3 is TGTGCCAGCAGTAACTCTTCACCCCTCCACTTT.

The chain uses TRBV9 and TRBJ2-5, with D unclear. Germline V CDR1 and CDR2: SGDLS, YYNGEE. V dropped 0 bases and J dropped 3 bases, with 6 bases sitting between them. The CDR3 has 13 amino acids. The CDR3 spells CASSVALEETQYF. The CDR3 bases are TGTGCCAGCAGCGTAGCGCTAGAAGAGACCCAGTACTTC.

The rearrangement joins TRBV13 to TRBJ2-2; 8 nucleotides match TRBD1. The CDR3 loop spans 15 amino acids. Losses at the gene ends were 4 bases for V and 6 bases for J; bases not matched to a gene: 7. Germline V CDR1 and CDR2: PRHDT, FYEKMQ (reference sequence). The CDR3 here is CASSSRTGFPGELFF. Here the CDR3 DNA reads TGTGCCAGCAGCTCCAGGACAGGGTTCCCCGGGGAGCTGTTTTTT. Combining the CDR3 with reference TRBV13 and TRBJ2-2 gives the whole variable domain AAGVIQSPRHLIKEKRETATLKCYPIPRHDTVYWYQQGPGQDPQFLISFYEKMQSDKGSIPDRFSAQQFSDYHSELNMSSLELGDSALYFCASSSRTGFPGELFFGEGSRLTVL.

The sample holds a few counts of this clone. The chain links TRBV11-3 to TRBJ2-7, with D tentatively TRBD2 (6 bases). V lost 2 bases and J 2 bases, leaving 7 bases between the germline ends. Germline V CDR1 and CDR2: SGHNT, YENEEA. The CDR3 covers 13 residues. DNA of the CDR3: TGTGCCAGCAGCTTACTAGCGACCTACGAGCAGTACTTC. Residues: CASSLLATYEQYF.